A single sample is the source of the 4 T cell receptor beta chains below, sequenced in a study of T-cell reconstitution after alpha-beta-depleted transplantation in children. Unique molecular identifiers were incorporated when the TCRbeta library was constructed. TCRdb itself ran the PCR reads through MiXCR, one entry per CDR3 protein. The sample lists about 610,000 distinct CDR3 sequences; roughly 10% were seen once. The specimen comprised PBMCs from the stem cell graft donor, sampled from the stem cell graft. These receptors came from a human donor who donated a stem cell graft to a child with acute myeloid leukemia.

The J gene is TRBJ2-3, the V gene TRBV14; weak D call: TRBD1 (6 bases). This CDR3 has 15 amino acids. Germline assignment: CDR1 SGHDN and CDR2 FVKESK. Between the trimmed V and J ends, which lost 6 bases and 1 base, there was a span of 14 bases. CDR3 DNA sequence: TGTGCCAGCAGTCGACAGGCAAGAGGCACAGATACGCAGTATTTT. Protein product: CASSRQARGTDTQYF.

This clonotype appeared many times. V is TRBV5-1 and J is TRBJ1-2; D is ambiguous. This CDR3 comprises 13 residues. The germline V gene encodes CDR1 SGHRS and CDR2 YFSETQ. V lost 2 bases to trimming and J lost 8 bases, with 13 bases between them. The CDR3 loop reads CASSLEGAGGYTF. The CDR3 nucleotides are TGCGCCAGCAGCTTAGAGGGAGCCGGGGGCTACACCTTC.

This clonotype was picked up a small number of times. The rearrangement links TRBV2 to TRBJ2-2; 11 nucleotides agree with TRBD2. From germline, CDR1 is SNHLY and CDR2 FYNNEI. Trimming cost V 5 bases and J 6 bases; bases outside gene matches: 11. The CDR3 length is 17 residues. CDR3 DNA: TGTGCCAGCAGTAGGGGACTAGCGGACCCCATGGCCGGGGAGCTGTTTTTT. Amino acid sequence: CASSRGLADPMAGELFF.

This clonotype was picked up a small number of times. The V call is TRBV25-1, the J call TRBJ1-6; D may be TRBD1 (6 bases). This CDR3 is 19 amino acids long. Deletions cut 10 bases from V and 2 bases from J, with 27 bases between. The germline V gene encodes CDR1 MGHDK and CDR2 SYGVNS. CDR3 amino acids: CAILTRTVGVRAYNSPLHF. In DNA, the CDR3 is TGTGCCATTCTAACCAGGACAGTCGGGGTCCGGGCCTATAATTCACCCCTCCACTTT. The full variable domain, its missing parts supplied by reference TRBV25-1 and TRBJ1-6, is EADIYQTPRYLVIGTGKKITLECSQTMGHDKMYWYQQDPGMELHLIHYSYGVNSTEKGDLSSESTVSRIRTEHFPLTLESARPSHTSQYLCAILTRTVGVRAYNSPLHFGNGTRLTVT.